This T cell receptor beta chain emerged from a study of OX40 agonist ivuxolimab in advanced cancers. General study points: Expanded clones were, on average, more numerous in CD8+ T cells than in CD4+.

With respect to this clone: Its antigen is not known.

Per the germline V gene, CDR1 is MGHRA and CDR2 is YSYEKL. Trimming cost V 4 bases and J 4 bases, with 17 bases left between them. This CDR3 is built from 16 residues. Sequencing used immunoSEQ multiplex PCR; TCRdb keeps in-frame clones, though not all of them. The sample lists 70,000 or so clones, 85% occurring once. The clonotype comes from an adult with an advanced solid tumor such as melanoma, head and neck, liver or kidney cancer. The chain employs TRBV4-1 and TRBJ1-3, with TRBD1 as a possible D gene (5 bases). Sequenced material: CD4+ or CD8+ T cells sorted from blood, taken in a trial of the OX40 agonist ivuxolimab. The DNA for the CDR3 is TGCGCCAGCAGCCTTCGGGACTTTGGGAGGGGAAACACCATATATTTT. Amino acids: CASSLRDFGRGNTIYF.